This T cell receptor (beta chain) was captured by sequencing in a study of shared clonotypes between healthy human individuals. Healthy and HIV-negative, the adult donors had no recent acute infections or vaccinations. From CD4+ cells came CD45RA+ naive and CD45RA-negative memory subsets. In the authors' workflow: Filtering differed because ImmunoSEQ produced junction-only sequences that carried no quality scores. Generated by immunoSEQ multiplex PCR, the TCRdb table keeps only in-frame clones and is missing some. That table supplies the V and J calls and clone size; D and trimming were determined from the DNA. The profile covers roughly 2 million clones, with about 94% appearing a single time and roughly 0.13% taken by the ten largest. Source material: naive CD4+ T cells sorted from blood. Subset given: CD45RA+ positively selected. This sequence was found in a man aged 18-30 years in good health.

CDR3 nucleotide sequence: TGTGCCAGCAGCTATAGCGGGAGTTTCGCAGATACGCAGTATTTT. Protein: CASSYSGSFADTQYF. The chain carries TRBV7-2 and TRBJ2-3; 9 bases align to TRBD2. The CDR3 length is 15 residues. V dropped 4 bases and J dropped 4; count of bases not matched to a gene: 6. Per the germline V gene, CDR1 is SGHTA and CDR2 is FQGNSA.